This TCR beta chain was profiled in a study of blood T cell repertoires in COVID-19. Across the whole study: Whether acute or convalescent, the COVID-19 samples came from the United States, Italy and Spain.

Assay used: immunoSEQ multiplex PCR; TCRdb lists only in-frame clones, some missing. The repertoire holds a few hundred thousand clones, with more than 70% as singletons. The V and J ends lost 1 base and 5 bases respectively, with 6 bases between them. The germline CDR1 and CDR2 sequences are GTSNPN and SVGIG (reference sequence). The CDR3 length is 13 residues. V is TRBV30 and J is TRBJ1-6; D ambiguous. The receptor's source is a woman aged 35 to 49 with acute COVID-19. Source material: PBMCs or T cells enriched from blood (not recorded which). The CDR3 nucleotides are TGTGCCTGGAGTGCCCAGGATAATTCACCCCTCCACTTT. It specifies CAWSAQDNSPLHF.